This T cell receptor (beta chain) emerged from a study of cytomegalovirus exposure and HLA in healthy donors. Study information: In an earlier analysis, 95 million to 140 million unique TCR beta sequences were found from some 170 million T cells.

Overall study findings and caveats: Sequencing likely produced, as an artifact, a cluster of highly shared sequence variants. Within a later analysis, the majority of CMV-associated TCR beta chains appeared HLA-restricted. Equally common other TCR beta chains were less clonally expanded than HLA-associated ones, a later analysis found.

With regard to this clone: Its antigen is not identified.

The study ran its PCR with 60 Vbeta and 13 Jbeta primers. Some clones are missing from TCRdb's copy, which holds only in-frame ones; the method was immunoSEQ multiplex PCR. This table holds about 160,000 clones, roughly 76% found once. The sequencing input was PBMCs. The receptor comes from a woman in her fifties or sixties in good health and CMV-seronegative.

The CDR3 loop is CATSRDPDSSTDTQYF. Here the CDR3 DNA reads TGTGCCACCAGCAGAGATCCGGACAGTAGCACAGATACGCAGTATTTT. The chain recombines TRBV15 with TRBJ2-3; weak D call: TRBD1 (6 bases). CDR3 size: 16 residues. Trimming left V 0 bases short and J 0 bases short, with 10 bases between. CDR1 is LNHNV and CDR2 is YYDKDF in the germline V gene (reference sequence).